Listed below are T cell receptor beta chains from one sample, sequenced in a study of CD8 T cells in ankylosing spondylitis. TCRdb itself ran the 5' RACE reads through MiXCR, one entry per CDR3 protein. The sample contains fewer than 650,000 distinct CDR3 sequences, approximately 12% of which appear only once. The sample comprised blood, either unsorted or a sorted T cell fraction (not recorded which). Receptor source: a male donor with ankylosing spondylitis. CDR3s include the opening cysteine and the closing phenylalanine or tryptophan. Fields, in order: clone size, J gene, V gene, CDR3 length, D gene, CDR3 protein, CDR3 DNA. A D gene is named only where the DNA matches it firmly. A clone size is listed for some rows: how often the clone was seen (once, few, many), or a class if it is expanded.

>few|TRBJ1-2|TRBV4-2|15|.
CASSQAGGRPYGYTF
TGTGCCAGCAGCCAAGCTGGGGGCAGGCCTTATGGCTACACCTTC
>.|TRBJ2-1|TRBV11-2|16|TRBD2
CASSRSTSGTNNEQFF
TGTGCCAGCAGCCGATCCACTAGCGGGACAAACAATGAGCAGTTCTTC
>.|TRBJ2-1|TRBV12-3/TRBV12-4|15|TRBD2
CASSPLAGGQPEQFF
TGTGCCAGCAGTCCCTTAGCGGGAGGTCAACCAGAGCAGTTCTTC
>few|TRBJ2-5|TRBV5-1|15|.
CASTQRGSQEETQYF
TGCGCCAGCACCCAGCGAGGGTCCCAAGAAGAGACCCAGTACTTC
>.|TRBJ2-2|TRBV24-1|17|.
CATSDSSGTSNTGELFF
TGTGCCACCAGTGATTCCTCCGGGACCTCAAACACCGGGGAGCTGTTTTTT
>few|TRBJ2-1|TRBV11-2|16|TRBD2
CASSSNSGRSYNEQFF
TGTGCCAGCAGCTCCAATAGCGGGAGATCCTACAATGAGCAGTTCTTC
>few|TRBJ2-5|TRBV5-1|17|TRBD2
CASSLAILAGVGETQYF
TGCGCCAGCAGCTTGGCCATATTAGCGGGAGTGGGAGAGACCCAGTACTTC
>.|TRBJ1-5|TRBV2|17|.
CASSTQRGGFSNQPQHF
TGTGCCAGCAGTACCCAAAGGGGTGGATTCAGCAATCAGCCCCAGCATTTT
>many|TRBJ2-3|TRBV20-1|13|.
CSARAISTDTQYF
TGCAGTGCTCGGGCCATTAGCACAGATACGCAGTATTTT
>few|TRBJ2-2|TRBV2|15|.
CASSDRLAYTGELFF
TGTGCCAGCAGTGATCGTCTAGCTTACACCGGGGAGCTGTTTTTT
>.|TRBJ1-1|TRBV20-1|12|.
CSARPDTAGAFF
TGCAGTGCTAGACCGGACACCGCGGGAGCTTTCTTT
>few|TRBJ2-1|TRBV6-5|17|TRBD2
CASSYRVDRLADNEQFF
TGTGCCAGCAGTTACAGAGTCGACAGACTAGCGGACAATGAGCAGTTCTTC
>few|TRBJ1-5|TRBV19|15|.
CASSPRSDSNQPQHF
TGTGCCAGTAGTCCTCGAAGCGATAGCAATCAGCCCCAGCATTTT
>.|TRBJ2-3|TRBV25-1|14|.
CASRLSGSTDTQYF
TGTGCCAGCAGGTTAAGCGGGAGCACAGATACGCAGTATTTT
>.|TRBJ2-3|TRBV7-9|13|TRBD2
CASGSGKADTQYF
TGTGCCAGCGGTAGCGGGAAGGCAGATACGCAGTATTTT
>.|TRBJ1-1|TRBV29-1|14|TRBD1
CSVDPGQGNTEAFF
TGCAGCGTTGACCCGGGACAGGGGAACACTGAAGCTTTCTTT
>few|TRBJ2-2|TRBV7-2|13|.
CASSLVVAGELFF
TGTGCCAGCAGCTTAGTTGTGGCCGGGGAGCTGTTTTTT
>many|TRBJ2-1|TRBV5-1|15|TRBD2
CASSSTSGSYGEQFF
TGCGCCAGCAGCTCCACTAGCGGGAGCTACGGTGAGCAGTTCTTC
>few|TRBJ2-7|TRBV19|14|.
CASSITRTSYEQYF
TGTGCCAGTAGCATCACTAGGACATCCTACGAGCAGTACTTC
>.|TRBJ2-1|TRBV6-5|15|TRBD2
CASSYLAGLTNEQFF
TGTGCCAGCAGTTATCTAGCGGGGCTAACAAATGAGCAGTTCTTC
>few|TRBJ1-2|TRBV3-1|14|.
CASRTSQANYGYTF
TGTGCCAGTAGGACCTCGCAAGCTAACTATGGCTACACCTTC
>few|TRBJ2-7|TRBV3-1|17|.
CASSHRPLSGVSYEQYF
TGTGCCAGCAGCCACCGTCCGCTTTCGGGGGTCTCCTACGAGCAGTACTTC
>.|TRBJ1-1|TRBV10-3|14|.
CAISLDGGNTEAFF
TGTGCCATCAGTTTGGACGGGGGGAACACTGAAGCTTTCTTT
>many|TRBJ1-6|TRBV12-3/TRBV12-4|17|TRBD1
CASGFGRGHDENSPLHF
TGTGCCAGCGGGTTCGGGAGGGGGCATGACGAGAATTCACCCCTCCACTTT
>few|TRBJ1-6|TRBV29-1|13|TRBD1
CSVPGTGGIALHF
TGCAGCGTCCCCGGGACAGGGGGCATAGCCCTCCACTTT
>.|TRBJ1-5|TRBV7-8|14|.
CASSSSPGPQPQHF
TGTGCCAGCAGCTCCTCACCCGGTCCTCAGCCCCAGCATTTT
>.|TRBJ2-7|TRBV28|12|.
CASSPQQLMQYF
TGTGCCAGCAGTCCCCAACAGCTGATGCAGTACTTC
>.|TRBJ2-7|TRBV5-6|14|.
CASSLGQRNYEQYF
TGTGCCAGCAGCTTAGGACAGAGAAACTACGAGCAGTACTTC
>.|TRBJ2-5|TRBV11-2|12|.
CASSHHEETQYF
TGTGCCAGCAGCCACCATGAGGAGACCCAGTACTTC
>many|TRBJ1-5|TRBV10-3|13|.
CAISVSVNQPQHF
TGTGCCATCAGTGTTTCCGTGAATCAGCCCCAGCATTTT
>few|TRBJ2-1|TRBV3-1|14|TRBD1
CASSRPGQYNEQFF
TGTGCCAGCAGCCGACCGGGACAGTATAATGAGCAGTTCTTC
>few|TRBJ1-5|TRBV19|14|.
CASSILRQNQPQHF
TGTGCCAGTAGTATACTCCGACAAAATCAGCCCCAGCATTTT
>few|TRBJ2-7|TRBV7-2|15|TRBD2
CASSLVGGRGYEQYF
TGTGCCAGCAGCTTAGTAGGCGGGAGAGGCTACGAGCAGTACTTC
>many|TRBJ2-5|TRBV7-9|17|.
CASSPPTGRDLQETQYF
TGTGCCAGCAGCCCTCCGACAGGAAGGGACCTACAAGAGACCCAGTACTTC
>.|TRBJ2-5|TRBV7-2|15|TRBD2
CASSPGTMRQKTQYF
TGTGCCAGCAGCCCCGGGACTATGCGTCAAAAGACCCAGTACTTC
>many|TRBJ2-3|TRBV24-1|19|TRBD2
CATSDSISGRGPVADTQYF
TGTGCCACCAGTGATTCGATTAGCGGGAGAGGCCCTGTTGCAGATACGCAGTATTTT
>many|TRBJ1-2|TRBV20-1|12|.
CSARNRDYGYTF
TGCAGTGCTAGAAACAGGGACTATGGCTACACCTTC
>many|TRBJ2-2|TRBV12-3/TRBV12-4|11|.
CASSFGGELFF
TGTGCCAGCAGTTTTGGCGGGGAGCTGTTTTTT
>many|TRBJ2-3|TRBV9|14|TRBD1
CASSPRTGDNTQYF
TGTGCCAGCAGCCCCCGGACAGGGGATAATACGCAGTATTTT
>.|TRBJ1-1|TRBV5-1|14|.
CASSLYGGNTEAFF
TGCGCCAGCAGCTTGTACGGGGGTAACACTGAAGCTTTCTTT
>.|TRBJ2-1|TRBV6-5|17|TRBD2
CASSYSVAGGPYNEQFF
TGTGCCAGCAGTTATTCGGTAGCGGGAGGGCCTTACAATGAGCAGTTCTTC
>.|TRBJ1-1|TRBV5-1|15|.
CASSLGTDRYTEAFF
TGCGCCAGCAGCTTGGGTACGGACCGATACACTGAAGCTTTCTTT
>.|TRBJ2-3|TRBV27|13|.
CASTLSPTDTQYF
TGTGCCAGCACTCTGAGCCCCACGGATACGCAGTATTTT
>few|TRBJ1-5|TRBV5-8|14|TRBD1
CASSIGQGKGPQHF
TGTGCCAGCAGCATAGGACAGGGAAAAGGGCCCCAGCATTTT
>.|TRBJ2-6|TRBV29-1|14|.
CSVLGGSGANVLTF
TGCAGCGTTCTAGGGGGGTCTGGGGCCAACGTCCTGACTTTC